A selection of T cell receptor beta chains follows, all from one sample in a study of beta chain features in type 1 diabetes. Here immunoSEQ multiplex PCR was the method, and the copy in TCRdb shows in-frame clones only, minus some. The data hold about 320,000 clones, with 11% to 15% observed a single time. Sequenced input: central memory CD4+ T cells from blood. Source of these receptors: a man aged 25-45 years in good health. The CDR3 runs from the conserved cysteine through the conserved F or W. Each record gives: V gene, D gene, J gene, clone size, CDR3 DNA, CDR3 protein. D genes are given only for firm matches. Clone sizes are given selectively: once, few, many, or a class where the clone is expanded.

>TRBV7-2|NA|TRBJ2-5|few
TGTGCCAGCAGCTTCACGGGAGAACGAGAGACCCAGTACTTC
CASSFTGERETQYF
>TRBV14|NA|TRBJ2-1|many
TGTGCCAGCAGCCAACTTTCGATCGCCAGGGATGAGCAGTTCTTC
CASSQLSIARDEQFF
>TRBV20-1|NA|TRBJ1-4|NA
TGCAGTGCTAGAACCGAAAAACTGTTTTTT
CSARTEKLFF
>TRBV6-6|NA|TRBJ2-2|NA
TGTGCCAGCAGTTTCGGTGCCGGATGGGCCGGGGAGCTGTTTTTT
CASSFGAGWAGELFF
>TRBV7-2|TRBD2|TRBJ2-3|NA
TGTGCCAGCAGCTTAGGACGGACTAGCGGGAGGGCCAACACAGATACGCAGTATTTT
CASSLGRTSGRANTDTQYF
>TRBV7-9|NA|TRBJ1-1|many
TGTGCCAGCAGCCGGTACACTGAAGCTTTCTTT
CASSRYTEAFF
>TRBV11-2|NA|TRBJ2-7|NA
TGTGCCAGCAGCTTTCTAGAAACCGAGGCTTACGAGCAGTACTTC
CASSFLETEAYEQYF
>TRBV7-2|NA|TRBJ1-3|NA
TGTGCCAGCAGCAAACGGGAAAACTCTGGAAACACCATATATTTT
CASSKRENSGNTIYF
>TRBV4-2|NA|TRBJ2-2|NA
TGTGCCAGCAGCCAAGATTATTTTTCCGGGGAGCTGTTTTTT
CASSQDYFSGELFF
>TRBV5-1|NA|TRBJ2-5|NA
TGCGCCAGCAGCTTGGTAGGGAGCGCACCGTACCAAGAGACCCAGTACTTC
CASSLVGSAPYQETQYF
>TRBV11-3|NA|TRBJ2-1|NA
TGTGCCAGTCGGGCAAACGAGAATGAGCAGTTCTTC
CASRANENEQFF
>TRBV27|NA|TRBJ2-7|few
TGTGCCAGCAGTTCTCCCGCGGGCATTTCCTACGAGCAGTACTTC
CASSSPAGISYEQYF
>TRBV20-1|NA|TRBJ1-1|NA
TGCAGTGCTAGAGATGGGCAGAGGGCTTTCTTT
CSARDGQRAFF
>TRBV7-2|NA|TRBJ2-7|NA
TGTGCCAGCAGCCCCGTCGTAGGACGGGGCGGGTCAGGGCAGTACTTC
CASSPVVGRGGSGQYF
>TRBV29-1|NA|TRBJ1-2|few
TGCAGCGTTGTCCAGAACTATGGCTACACCTTC
CSVVQNYGYTF
>TRBV7-2|TRBD1|TRBJ2-5|few
TGTGCCAGCAGCGCAGACAGGGGCGAGACCCAGTACTTC
CASSADRGETQYF
>TRBV7-8|NA|TRBJ2-1|few
TGTGCCAGCAGCTTAGTGGCTAGCGTCGGGAATGAGCAGTTCTTC
CASSLVASVGNEQFF
>TRBV6-6|NA|TRBJ2-2|NA
TGTGCCAGCAGTTACGCAGCAGGTTTCACCGGGGAGCTGTTTTTT
CASSYAAGFTGELFF
>TRBV7-2|TRBD1|TRBJ1-2|few
TGTGCCAGCAGCCCACACGGGACAGGGGCCGGCTACACCTTC
CASSPHGTGAGYTF
>TRBV5-4|TRBD2|TRBJ2-3|NA
TGTGCCAGCAGCCAAAACCTACTAGCGGGAGGGTCAGATACGCAGTATTTT
CASSQNLLAGGSDTQYF
>TRBV2|NA|TRBJ2-3|NA
TGTGCCAGCTCCGCAAGGGGAGATACGCAGTATTTT
CASSARGDTQYF
>TRBV27|TRBD1|TRBJ2-7|few
TGTGCCAGCAGTACGACAGGGACCGAGCAGTACTTC
CASSTTGTEQYF
>TRBV5-4|NA|TRBJ2-1|NA
TGTGCCAGCAGCTTAGAGGTAGGCCGCTCGTTCTTC
CASSLEVGRSFF
>TRBV7-2|NA|TRBJ1-1|few
TGTGCCAGCAGCTTTAGGTTGGGGGGCCTGAACACTGAAGCTTTCTTT
CASSFRLGGLNTEAFF
>TRBV28|NA|TRBJ2-5|many
TGTGCCAGCAGTTTTTTAGAGACCCAGTACTTC
CASSFLETQYF
>TRBV10-3|NA|TRBJ2-6|many
TGTGCCTCTTTCCGGGGAACTGGGGCCAACGTCCTGACTTTC
CASFRGTGANVLTF
>TRBV6-1|NA|TRBJ1-2|few
TGTGCCAGCAGGTCCCCAGGGATAGCTAACTATGGCTACACCTTC
CASRSPGIANYGYTF
>TRBV5-8|NA|TRBJ2-6|few
TGTGCCAGCAGTGGGGACCACCGCCGGGCCAACGTCCTGACTTTC
CASSGDHRRANVLTF
>TRBV7-9|TRBD1|TRBJ2-1|NA
TGTGCCAGCAGCTTACGAAGGGGGCACTACAATGAGCAGTTCTTC
CASSLRRGHYNEQFF
>TRBV2|NA|TRBJ1-2|many
TGTGCCAGCAGTGCGGAAGCTAACTATGGCTACACCTTC
CASSAEANYGYTF
>TRBV5-4|TRBD2|TRBJ2-1|few
TGTGCCAGCAGTGGGCTAGCGGATTACAATGAGCAGTTCTTC
CASSGLADYNEQFF
>TRBV7-2|TRBD1|TRBJ1-2|NA
TGTGCCAGCAGCTTGGGACAGATCTATGGCTACACCTTC
CASSLGQIYGYTF
>TRBV19|NA|TRBJ2-1|many
TGTGCCAGTGGGACGGAGTGGACCTCGAATGAGCAGTTCTTC
CASGTEWTSNEQFF
>TRBV27|NA|TRBJ1-4|few
TGTGCCAGCAGTTTAGGCAGGGTTGGTGAAAAACTGTTTTTT
CASSLGRVGEKLFF
>TRBV11-2|NA|TRBJ1-2|NA
TGTGCCAGCAGTTCCGGGACCTCTAACTATGGCTACACCTTC
CASSSGTSNYGYTF
>TRBV27|NA|TRBJ2-7|few
TGTGCCAGCAGCTCCCTCGTGGGCCCACAGTACTTC
CASSSLVGPQYF
>TRBV5-6|NA|TRBJ1-5|NA
TGTGCCAGCAGCTTGCTAGGGTTTGGCAATCAGCCCCAGCATTTT
CASSLLGFGNQPQHF
>TRBV2|NA|TRBJ2-7|NA
TGTGCCAGCAGTGTCTTGAGCTCCTACGAGCAGTACTTC
CASSVLSSYEQYF
>TRBV6-6|NA|TRBJ1-3|few
TGTGCCAGCCGGGGGCCTGGAAACACCATATATTTT
CASRGPGNTIYF
>TRBV19|NA|TRBJ1-2|few
TGTGCCAGTAGTAACAAGGGTCATGGCTACACCTTC
CASSNKGHGYTF
>TRBV7-9|NA|TRBJ1-6|few
TGTGCCAGCAGCCGCGGGACGGATCCTAATTCACCCCTCCACTTT
CASSRGTDPNSPLHF
>TRBV9|NA|TRBJ1-2|NA
TGTGCCAGCAGCGTAGCTAACGGGTTGGACTATGGCTACACCTTC
CASSVANGLDYGYTF
>TRBV7-2|TRBD1|TRBJ1-2|NA
TGTGCCAGCAGCTCCCTCGACAGGGCGAATAGAGGCTACACCTTC
CASSSLDRANRGYTF
>TRBV2|TRBD1|TRBJ1-2|NA
TGTGCCAGCGGACTCGGGACAGGGGGAAATTTTGACTATGGCTACACCTTC
CASGLGTGGNFDYGYTF
>TRBV7-2|NA|TRBJ2-3|few
TGTGCCAGCAGCTTAGGCCCAGAGCCAGATACGCAGTATTTT
CASSLGPEPDTQYF
>TRBV29-1|NA|TRBJ2-7|few
TGCAGCGTTGAAGGGGATCGGGGAGAGCAGTACTTC
CSVEGDRGEQYF
>TRBV5-1|TRBD2|TRBJ2-3|NA
TGCGCCAGCAGCTTGACGACTAGCGGGTTGGGGGATACGCAGTATTTT
CASSLTTSGLGDTQYF
>TRBV6-1|TRBD1|TRBJ2-5|few
TGTGCCAGCAGTGACCGACAGGGTCCGGAGACCCAGTACTTC
CASSDRQGPETQYF
>TRBV7-2|TRBD2|TRBJ2-5|few
TGTGCCAGCACCCAAGTCGGGGGGGGGTTAGAGACCCAGTACTTC
CASTQVGGGLETQYF
>TRBV23-1|NA|TRBJ1-6|few
TGCGCCAGCAGTCGAACCTCGGGACACTTCTCCTATAATTCACCCCTCCACTTT
CASSRTSGHFSYNSPLHF
>TRBV5-1|NA|TRBJ2-5|NA
TGCGCCAGCAGCTTGGTTGGCCAAGAGACCCAGTACTTC
CASSLVGQETQYF
>TRBV7-2|TRBD2|TRBJ2-3|NA
TGTGCCAGCAGCAAACGGGGAGGGTCGCCAGATACGCAGTATTTT
CASSKRGGSPDTQYF